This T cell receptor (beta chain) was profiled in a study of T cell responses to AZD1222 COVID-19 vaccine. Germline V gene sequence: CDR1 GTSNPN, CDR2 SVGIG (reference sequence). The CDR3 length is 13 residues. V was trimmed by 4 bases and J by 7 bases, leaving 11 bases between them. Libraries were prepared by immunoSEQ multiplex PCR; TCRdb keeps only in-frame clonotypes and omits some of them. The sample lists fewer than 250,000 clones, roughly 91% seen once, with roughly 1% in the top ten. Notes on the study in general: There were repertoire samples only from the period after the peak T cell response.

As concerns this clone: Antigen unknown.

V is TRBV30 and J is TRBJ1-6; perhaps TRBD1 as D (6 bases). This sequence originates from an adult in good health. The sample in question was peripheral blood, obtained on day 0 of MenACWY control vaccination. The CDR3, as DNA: TGTGCCTGGAACAGGGTGGAGAATTCACCCCTCCACTTT. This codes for CAWNRVENSPLHF.